This note documents a single T cell receptor beta chain sequence. This sample stems from a study of PD-L1 blockade in urothelial cancer. As for the study in general: About 85% of the 29 patients were males with bladder-origin urothelial cancer. Blood analysis occurred 3 weeks (second dose) and 6 weeks after treatment start. Blood yielded a median of approximately 130,000 T cells per sample.

Time point here: pretreatment peripheral blood. The CDR3 length is 16 residues. Germline CDR1 and CDR2: SGHRS and YFSETQ. After removal of 1 base from V and 5 bases from J, the junction contained 8 bases not matched to a gene. Measured with immunoSEQ multiplex PCR; TCRdb has only the in-frame clones, and not every one. The top ten hold about 1% of the sample, which has some 100,000 clones, more than 80% seen once. The sequencing here drew on PBMCs, taken around atezolizumab (anti-PD-L1) treatment. This clonotype originated in a woman aged 80 or over with urothelial cancer. The chain recombines TRBV5-1 with TRBJ2-2, with TRBD2 matching over 7 bases. The CDR3 coding sequence is TGCGCCAGCAGCTTGATGGCGGGAGTAGGGACCGGGGAGCTGTTTTTT. This encodes CASSLMAGVGTGELFF. The full variable domain, rest sourced from reference TRBV5-1 and TRBJ2-2, is KAGVTQTPRYLIKTRGQQVTLSCSPISGHRSVSWYQQTPGQGLQFLFEYFSETQRNKGNFPGRFSGRQFSNSRSEMNVSTLELGDSALYLCASSLMAGVGTGELFFGEGSRLTVL.